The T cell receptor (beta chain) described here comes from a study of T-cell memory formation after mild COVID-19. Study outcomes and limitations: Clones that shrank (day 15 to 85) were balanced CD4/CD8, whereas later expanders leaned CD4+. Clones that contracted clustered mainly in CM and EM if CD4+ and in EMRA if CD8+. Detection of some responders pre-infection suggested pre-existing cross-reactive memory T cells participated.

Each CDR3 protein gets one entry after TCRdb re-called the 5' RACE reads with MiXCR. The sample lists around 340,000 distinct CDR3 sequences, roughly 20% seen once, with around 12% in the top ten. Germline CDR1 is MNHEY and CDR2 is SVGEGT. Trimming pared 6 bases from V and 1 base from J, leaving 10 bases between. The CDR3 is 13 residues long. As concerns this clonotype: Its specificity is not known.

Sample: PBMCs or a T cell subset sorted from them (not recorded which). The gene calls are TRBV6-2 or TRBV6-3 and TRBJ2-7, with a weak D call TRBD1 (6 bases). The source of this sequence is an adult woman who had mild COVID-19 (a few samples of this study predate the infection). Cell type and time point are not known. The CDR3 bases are TGTGCCAGCAGATCTGGACAGTCCTACGAGCAGTACTTC. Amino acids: CASRSGQSYEQYF.